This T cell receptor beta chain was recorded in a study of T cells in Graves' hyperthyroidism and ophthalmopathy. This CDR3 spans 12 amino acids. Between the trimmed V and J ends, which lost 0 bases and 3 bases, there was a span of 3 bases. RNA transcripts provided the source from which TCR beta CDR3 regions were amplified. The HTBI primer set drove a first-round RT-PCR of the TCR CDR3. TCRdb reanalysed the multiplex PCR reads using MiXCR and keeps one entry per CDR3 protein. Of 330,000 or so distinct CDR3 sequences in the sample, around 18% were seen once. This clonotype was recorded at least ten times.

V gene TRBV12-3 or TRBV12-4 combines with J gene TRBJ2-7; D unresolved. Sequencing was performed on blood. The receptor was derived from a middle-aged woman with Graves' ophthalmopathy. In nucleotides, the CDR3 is TGTGCCAGCAGTTTAGCTCTCTACGAGCAGTACTTC. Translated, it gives CASSLALYEQYF.